The rows below give T cell receptor beta chains drawn from one sample of a study of spatial heterogeneity in lung cancer. From the 5' RACE reads, TCRdb called clonotypes with MiXCR, one entry per CDR3 protein. This sample carries around 24,000 distinct CDR3 sequences, roughly 7.2% of them seen once, and the ten largest clones take roughly an eighth. The sequencing here drew on PBMCs, taken at surgery. The receptor source for this set is a male donor with early-stage non-small cell lung cancer. Each CDR3 is given without its conserved first and last residue. The order of the fields is V gene, CDR3 protein.

v_gene: TRBV18
CDR3aa: ASSHHTGGSTEAF

v_gene: TRBV20-1
CDR3aa: SATGTTSTDTQY

v_gene: TRBV5-6
CDR3aa: ASSLWGYTGELF

v_gene: TRBV14
CDR3aa: ASSQDGPGGITEAF

v_gene: TRBV2
CDR3aa: ASARDRGLYGYT

v_gene: TRBV6-1
CDR3aa: ASRASHRRGKTYEQY

v_gene: TRBV28
CDR3aa: ASSPPLTSDAYNEQF

v_gene: TRBV28
CDR3aa: ASSLSTGPGELF

v_gene: TRBV20-1
CDR3aa: SASGVRSYT

v_gene: TRBV28
CDR3aa: ASSYPLFQPQH

v_gene: TRBV14
CDR3aa: ASSRAGTGYYGYT

v_gene: TRBV28
CDR3aa: ASRALYGYT

v_gene: TRBV28
CDR3aa: ASSIPGQGYQETQY

v_gene: TRBV20-1
CDR3aa: SARASRGTDTQY

v_gene: TRBV2
CDR3aa: ASSAPGTTNEKLF

v_gene: TRBV10-2
CDR3aa: ASLRDGFSGNTIY

v_gene: TRBV12-5
CDR3aa: ASGPPGLGGNEQF

v_gene: TRBV20-1
CDR3aa: SARMDSYNSPLH

v_gene: TRBV5-4
CDR3aa: ATQENSPLH

v_gene: TRBV9
CDR3aa: ASSVPRSGGYTDTQY

v_gene: TRBV20-1
CDR3aa: SASLGLDTEAF

v_gene: TRBV5-1
CDR3aa: ASSLDSNEKLF

v_gene: TRBV6-6
CDR3aa: ASSSSRDSPANYGYT

v_gene: TRBV4-1
CDR3aa: ASSQMGETQY

v_gene: TRBV10-2
CDR3aa: ASSLSGRSRDTQY

v_gene: TRBV3-1
CDR3aa: ASSQGDTQY

v_gene: TRBV19
CDR3aa: ASSERGIGTEAF

v_gene: TRBV2
CDR3aa: ASGTSLSTDTQY

v_gene: TRBV20-1
CDR3aa: SATKLAGGGNTQY

v_gene: TRBV20-1
CDR3aa: SAWGRAGGELF

v_gene: TRBV28
CDR3aa: ASSWGGQGGTEAF

v_gene: TRBV20-1
CDR3aa: SARGNTIY

v_gene: TRBV11-3
CDR3aa: ASSLDGGSSGELF

v_gene: TRBV5-1
CDR3aa: ASSLGGQGYEQY

v_gene: TRBV7-6
CDR3aa: ASSPTDRPYGYT

v_gene: TRBV12-3/TRBV12-4
CDR3aa: ASSMSSYNSPLH

v_gene: TRBV4-1
CDR3aa: ASSREREGSSYEQY

v_gene: TRBV6-6
CDR3aa: ATRAGQQGIAVGWPQH

v_gene: TRBV19
CDR3aa: ASGARNTDTQY

v_gene: TRBV5-1
CDR3aa: ASSLAGIAEAF

v_gene: TRBV7-8
CDR3aa: ASSLARNYHNEQF

v_gene: TRBV7-3
CDR3aa: ASSPGGAWETQY

v_gene: TRBV4-1
CDR3aa: ASSLAGVVYNEQF

v_gene: TRBV6-5
CDR3aa: ASSYSSQANSPLH

v_gene: TRBV5-1
CDR3aa: ASSAGTGGVTTEAF

v_gene: TRBV20-1
CDR3aa: SAITGTNYGYT

v_gene: TRBV12-5
CDR3aa: ASGFEPGTANTEAF

v_gene: TRBV19
CDR3aa: ASSILDRPQY

v_gene: TRBV20-1
CDR3aa: SATGTDTYEQY

v_gene: TRBV12-3/TRBV12-4
CDR3aa: ASSLALRGLAGTKQETQY

v_gene: TRBV5-6
CDR3aa: ASSLGARVNEQF

v_gene: TRBV10-3
CDR3aa: AISEVGRGNTEAF

v_gene: TRBV12-5
CDR3aa: ASGWTGELF

v_gene: TRBV28
CDR3aa: ASSLPSLGTNAVTEAF

v_gene: TRBV20-1
CDR3aa: SARDLATSDKETQY

v_gene: TRBV7-3
CDR3aa: ASGVGSYNEQF